This T cell receptor beta chain derives from a study of control samples from healthy donors and cancer patients. TCRdb's copy holds only in-frame clones and misses some; the assay was immunoSEQ multiplex PCR. The sample carries about 160,000 clones, over 85% recorded once. Germline V gene lookup returns CDR1 SGHRS and CDR2 YFSETQ. The length of the CDR3 is 12 residues. V was trimmed by 0 bases and J by 6 bases, leaving 5 bases between them. The sample taken for sequencing was blood. The chain recombines TRBV5-1 with TRBJ2-3; D not certain. The TCR sequence derives from an older woman in good health. CDR3 sequence (DNA): TGCGCCAGCAGCTTGGTCTTGGATACGCAGTATTTT. Amino acids: CASSLVLDTQYF.